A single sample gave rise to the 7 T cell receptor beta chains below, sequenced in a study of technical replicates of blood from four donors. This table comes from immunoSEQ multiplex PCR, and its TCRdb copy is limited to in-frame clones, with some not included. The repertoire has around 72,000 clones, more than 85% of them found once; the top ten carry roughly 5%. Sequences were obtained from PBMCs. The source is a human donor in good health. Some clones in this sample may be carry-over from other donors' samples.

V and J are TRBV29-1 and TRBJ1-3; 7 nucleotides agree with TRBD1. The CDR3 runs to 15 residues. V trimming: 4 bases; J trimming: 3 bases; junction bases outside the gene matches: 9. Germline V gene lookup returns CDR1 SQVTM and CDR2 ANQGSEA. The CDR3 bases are TGCAGCGTTGTCGCCGACAGGGAACATGGAAACACCATATATTTT. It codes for CSVVADREHGNTIYF.

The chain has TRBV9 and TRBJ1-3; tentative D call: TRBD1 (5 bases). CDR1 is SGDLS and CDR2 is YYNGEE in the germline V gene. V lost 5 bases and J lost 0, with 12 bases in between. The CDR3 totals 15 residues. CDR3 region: CASSLTAFSGNTIYF. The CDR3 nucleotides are TGTGCCAGCAGTCTGACAGCTTTCTCTGGAAACACCATATATTTT.

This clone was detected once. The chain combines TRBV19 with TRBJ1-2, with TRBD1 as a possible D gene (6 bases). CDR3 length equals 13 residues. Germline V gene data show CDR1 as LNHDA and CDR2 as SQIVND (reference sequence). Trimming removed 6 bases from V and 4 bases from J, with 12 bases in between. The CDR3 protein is CASSQGISYGYTF. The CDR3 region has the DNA TGTGCCAGTAGCCAGGGGATTTCCTATGGCTACACCTTC.

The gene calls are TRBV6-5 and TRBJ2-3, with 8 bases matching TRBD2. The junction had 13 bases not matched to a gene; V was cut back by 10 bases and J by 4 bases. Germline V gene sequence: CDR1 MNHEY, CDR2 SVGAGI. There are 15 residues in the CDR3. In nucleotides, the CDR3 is TGTGCCACCAAACAACGGGGGGGGTTTTCAGATACGCAGTATTTT. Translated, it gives CATKQRGGFSDTQYF.

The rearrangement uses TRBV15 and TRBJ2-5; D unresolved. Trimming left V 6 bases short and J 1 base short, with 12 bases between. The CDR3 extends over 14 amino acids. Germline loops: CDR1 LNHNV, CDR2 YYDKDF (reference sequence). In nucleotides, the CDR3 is TGTGCCACCAGTCGATCTAGGCTCCAAGAGACCCAGTACTTC. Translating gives CATSRSRLQETQYF.

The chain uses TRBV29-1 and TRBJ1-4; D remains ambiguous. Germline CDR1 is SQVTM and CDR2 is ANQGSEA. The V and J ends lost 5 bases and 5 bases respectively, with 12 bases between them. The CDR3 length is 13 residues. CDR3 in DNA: TGCAGCGTTATGAGGCAGCAAAATGAAAAACTGTTTTTT. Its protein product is CSVMRQQNEKLFF. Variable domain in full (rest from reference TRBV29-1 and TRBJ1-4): SAVISQKPSRDICQRGTSLTIQCQVDSQVTMMFWYRQQPGQSLTLIATANQGSEATYESGFVIDKFPISRPNLTFSTLTVSNMSPEDSSIYLCSVMRQQNEKLFFGSGTQLSVL.

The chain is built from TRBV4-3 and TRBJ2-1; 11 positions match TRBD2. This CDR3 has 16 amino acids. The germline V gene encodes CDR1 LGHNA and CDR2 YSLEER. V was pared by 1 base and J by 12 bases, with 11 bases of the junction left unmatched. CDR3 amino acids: CASSQGWLAGGIGQFF. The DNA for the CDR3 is TGCGCCAGCAGCCAAGGGTGGCTAGCGGGGGGAATCGGGCAGTTCTTC.